Sequencing of this T cell receptor beta chain was carried out in a study of blood T cell repertoires in COVID-19. Whole-study context: Material from acute and convalescent COVID-19 was sourced from the United States, Italy and Spain. PBMCs, B-cell-depleted T cells, or T cells were the source of the cDNA or gDNA that made up the material.

The CDR3 runs to 15 residues. Trimming pared 3 bases from V and 2 bases from J, leaving 14 bases between. Germline V CDR1 and CDR2: GTSNPN, SVGIG (reference sequence). Everyone who took part was roughly 18 to 100 years old, and they came from 24 US areas. Among Cohort 3 donors, those recovered had two negative PCRs, clearance, or symptom resolution. Assay used: immunoSEQ multiplex PCR; TCRdb lists only in-frame clones, some missing. The sample records 190,000 or so clones, 85% being singletons. V gene TRBV30 combines with J gene TRBJ2-1, with D unresolved. The material sequenced was PBMCs or T cells enriched from blood (not recorded which). The clonotype originates from a man aged 40-50 years who had recovered from COVID-19. CDR3 amino acids: CAWSLRLTTYNEQFF. CDR3 coding DNA: TGTGCCTGGAGCCTAAGACTGACGACCTACAATGAGCAGTTCTTC.